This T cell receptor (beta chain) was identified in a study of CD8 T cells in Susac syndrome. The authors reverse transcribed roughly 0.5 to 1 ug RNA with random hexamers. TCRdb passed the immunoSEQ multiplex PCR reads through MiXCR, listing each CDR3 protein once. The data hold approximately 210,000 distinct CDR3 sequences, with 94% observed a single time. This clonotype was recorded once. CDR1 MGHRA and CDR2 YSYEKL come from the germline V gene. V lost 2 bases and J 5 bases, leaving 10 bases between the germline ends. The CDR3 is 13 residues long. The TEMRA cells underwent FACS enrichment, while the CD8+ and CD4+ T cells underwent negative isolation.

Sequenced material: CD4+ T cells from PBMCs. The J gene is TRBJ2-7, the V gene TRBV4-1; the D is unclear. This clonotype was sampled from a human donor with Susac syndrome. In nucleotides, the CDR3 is TGCGCCAGCAGCCAACTCGGGCTTGACGAGCAGTACTTC. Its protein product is CASSQLGLDEQYF.